These T cell receptor beta chains were read from a single sample in a study of blood T cells in healthy people across ages. TCRdb called the 5' RACE reads again in MiXCR, with one record for every CDR3 protein. The sample shows fewer than 900,000 distinct CDR3 sequences, roughly 44% of them seen only once. The sample was blood. These receptors were taken from a woman in her sixties in good health. Both conserved end residues are part of each CDR3. The order of the fields is clone size, D gene, J gene, V gene, CDR3 protein, CDR3 DNA. The D gene is left open where the match is weak. Where a row states a size, it is once, few, many or the class of an expanded clone; other rows omit it.

NA,NA,TRBJ2-1,TRBV11-1,CASSRGLLSSYNEQFF,TGTGCCAGCAGCCGCGGCTTATTAAGCTCCTACAATGAGCAGTTCTTC
NA,TRBD1,TRBJ1-2,TRBV29-1,CSVDAGGNLGYTF,TGCAGCGTTGACGCAGGGGGCAACCTTGGCTACACCTTC
many,TRBD2,TRBJ2-2,TRBV4-2,CASSQGLAGDTGELFF,TGTGCCAGCAGCCAGGGACTAGCGGGGGACACCGGGGAGCTGTTTTTT
NA,TRBD2,TRBJ2-7,TRBV6-5,CASSYVGGESYEQYF,TGTGCCAGCAGTTACGTGGGGGGGGAATCCTACGAGCAGTACTTC
many,NA,TRBJ2-7,TRBV29-1,CSVSRASSSYEQYF,TGCAGCGTTAGCCGGGCCTCAAGCTCCTACGAGCAGTACTTC
NA,NA,TRBJ1-2,TRBV20-1,CSANNRDDRMYGYTF,TGCAGTGCTAACAACCGGGACGACCGGATGTATGGCTACACCTTC
NA,NA,TRBJ1-4,TRBV10-3,CAISEKRPGAGFSGEKLFF,TGTGCCATCAGTGAAAAGAGACCAGGGGCTGGGTTCTCGGGCGAAAAACTGTTTTTT
NA,NA,TRBJ1-2,TRBV7-2,CASSSDSQGGYTF,TGTGCCAGCAGCTCGGACAGCCAAGGGGGCTACACCTTC
NA,NA,TRBJ1-5,TRBV28,CASRPTGSQPQHF,TGTGCCAGCAGGCCTACAGGGTCTCAGCCCCAGCATTTT
NA,TRBD2,TRBJ2-2,TRBV3-1,CASSQDAGTSGSSAGELFF,TGTGCCAGCAGCCAAGATGCGGGGACTAGCGGGAGCAGCGCCGGGGAGCTGTTTTTT
few,NA,TRBJ2-4,TRBV7-9,CASSRDAENIQYF,TGTGCCAGCAGCCGGGACGCCGAAAACATTCAGTACTTC
NA,TRBD2,TRBJ2-5,TRBV10-3,CAISDRLAGGSSQETQYF,TGTGCCATCAGTGATCGGCTAGCGGGAGGTTCATCTCAAGAGACCCAGTACTTC
NA,NA,TRBJ1-1,TRBV6-1,CASSEGQLMNTEAFF,TGTGCCAGCAGTGAAGGACAGCTAATGAACACTGAAGCTTTCTTT
NA,NA,TRBJ1-6,TRBV7-2,CASSRQDNSPLHF,TGTGCCAGCAGCCGACAGGATAATTCACCCCTCCACTTT
NA,NA,TRBJ2-1,TRBV27,CASSSGAGFGQFF,TGTGCCAGCAGTTCGGGAGCAGGGTTTGGGCAGTTCTTC
NA,TRBD2,TRBJ2-1,TRBV18,CASSSTEGGNNEQFF,TGTGCCAGCTCATCGACAGAGGGAGGGAACAATGAGCAGTTCTTC
few,NA,TRBJ1-5,TRBV10-2,CASSPTDSNQPQHF,TGCGCCAGCAGCCCCACAGATAGCAATCAGCCCCAGCATTTT
NA,TRBD2,TRBJ2-3,TRBV9,CASSATETSGGWDTQYF,TGTGCCAGCAGCGCGACTGAGACTAGCGGGGGCTGGGATACGCAGTATTTT
once,TRBD1,TRBJ2-2,TRBV12-3/TRBV12-4,CASIGTGNTGELFF,TGTGCCAGCATCGGGACAGGCAACACCGGGGAGCTGTTTTTT
few,NA,TRBJ1-1,TRBV5-1,CASSPHGLNTEAFF,TGCGCCAGCAGCCCCCACGGGCTGAACACTGAAGCTTTCTTT
NA,TRBD2,TRBJ2-1,TRBV19,CASSMASGGNEQFF,TGTGCCAGTAGTATGGCTAGCGGAGGCAATGAGCAGTTCTTC
few,TRBD2,TRBJ2-1,TRBV18,CASYAPGLAGGNEQFF,TGTGCCAGCTACGCCCCGGGACTAGCGGGGGGTAATGAGCAGTTCTTC
many,TRBD1,TRBJ2-1,TRBV6-5,CASTPPGTGFEQFF,TGTGCCAGCACTCCTCCCGGGACAGGGTTTGAGCAGTTCTTC
NA,NA,TRBJ2-3,TRBV20-1,CSASSRLTDTQYF,TGCAGTGCTAGTAGCCGCCTCACAGATACGCAGTATTTT